These 14 T cell receptor beta chains came from one sample sequenced in a study of blood T cells in healthy people across ages. A second PCR, run for about 7 to 11 cycles, used a sample-barcoded 5' primer plus a J-beta primer mix. TCRdb itself ran the 5' RACE reads through MiXCR, one entry per CDR3 protein. The data hold approximately 810,000 distinct CDR3 sequences, with about 34% observed a single time. What was sequenced was blood. Receptors were obtained from a man between 18 and 35 years old in good health.

The chain links TRBV21-1 to TRBJ2-5; TRBD2 is the table's D call, not checked against the DNA. TRBV21-1 is termed a pseudogene. The CDR3 loop spans 15 amino acids. The CDR3 region has the DNA TGTGCCAGCAGCAAAGTACACGAGGGCTACAATGAGCAGTACTTC. This encodes CASSKVHEGYNEQYF.

The table lists this clonotype with a few counts. The CDR3 DNA reads TGTGCCAGCAGTTTCCAGAGGTCCCGCGAGCAGTACTTC. Residues: CASSFQRSREQYF. The chain joins TRBV12-3 or TRBV12-4 to TRBJ2-4; no clear D. The J call is uncertain, as TRBJ2-7 better fits the DNA end. This CDR3 has 13 amino acids.

This clonotype was found once. V is TRBV20-1 and J is TRBJ1-2; D remains ambiguous. Germline assignment: CDR1 DFQATT and CDR2 SNEGSKA (reference sequence). The CDR3 is 11 amino acids. V was cut by 6 bases and J by 5 bases, with 10 bases left in between. CDR3 in amino acids: CSAPVVYGYTF. CDR3 nucleotides: TGCAGTGCCCCGGTTGTTTATGGCTACACCTTC.

J is TRBJ2-7 and V is TRBV20-1; 8 nucleotides line up with TRBD1. Trimming removed 0 bases from V and 7 bases from J; junction bases left unmatched: 11. The CDR3 has 15 amino acids. Germline V gives CDR1 DFQATT, CDR2 SNEGSKA (reference sequence). The CDR3 DNA reads as TGCAGTGCTAGAGATCAGGGGGCCCTTTACAATGAGCAGTACTTC. Protein product: CSARDQGALYNEQYF.

This clonotype was counted a few times. This chain links TRBV9 with TRBJ2-3; D remains ambiguous. V was clipped by 3 bases and J by 6 bases, with 8 bases between them. Germline V gene sequence: CDR1 SGDLS, CDR2 YYNGEE. This CDR3 has 12 amino acids. In nucleotides, the CDR3 is TGTGCCAGCAGCGAGAAGCCGGATACGCAGTATTTT. Amino acids: CASSEKPDTQYF. The complete variable domain, with remaining parts taken from reference TRBV9 and TRBJ2-3, reads DSGVTQTPKHLITATGQRVTLRCSPRSGDLSVYWYQQSLDQGLQFLIQYYNGEERAKGNILERFSAQQFPDLHSELNLSSLELGDSALYFCASSEKPDTQYFGPGTRLTVL.

This clonotype has only a few counts. V is TRBV20-1 and J is TRBJ2-5; TRBD2 agrees at 12 bases. In germline, CDR1 is DFQATT, CDR2 SNEGSKA (reference sequence). This CDR3 is 14 amino acids long. J gave up 5 bases and V 6 bases, and 7 bases lay outside the gene matches. CDR3 loop: CSAATSGGRETQYF. CDR3 in DNA: TGCAGTGCCGCGACTAGCGGGGGCCGGGAGACCCAGTACTTC.

The V gene is TRBV6-5, the J gene TRBJ1-6; D gene uncertain. Trimming shortened V by 4 bases and J by 3 bases, and 13 bases separated the two germline ends. CDR3 length equals 16 residues. The germline V gene encodes CDR1 MNHEY and CDR2 SVGAGI. The CDR3 bases are TGTGCCAGCAGTTCGTCGGATCTCGTCTATAATTCACCCCTCCACTTT. Translated: CASSSSDLVYNSPLHF.

The chain links TRBV4-3 to TRBJ1-1; 12 nucleotides agree with TRBD1. CDR1 LGHNA and CDR2 YSLEER come from the germline V gene. V shed 4 bases, J shed 5 bases, and the junction held 11 bases outside the gene matches. This CDR3 has 17 residues. CDR3 protein: CASSRESGQGARTEAFF. The CDR3 region has the DNA TGCGCCAGCAGCCGAGAATCGGGACAGGGGGCTCGGACTGAAGCTTTCTTT.

In its sample, this clonotype was seen once. The chain recombines TRBV20-1 with TRBJ2-1, with D possibly matching TRBD2 (5 bases). With the DNA end fitting TRBJ2-7 better, the J assignment may be wrong. This CDR3 spans 14 amino acids. Germline assignment: CDR1 DFQATT and CDR2 SNEGSKA (reference sequence). DNA for the CDR3: TGCAGTGCTAGCCGAGAGGGCTCCTACAATGAGCAGTACTTC. Protein sequence: CSASREGSYNEQYF.

This rearrangement joins TRBV12-3 or TRBV12-4 to TRBJ1-4, with 7 nucleotides matching TRBD1. This CDR3 spans 13 amino acids. Trimming at V came to 7 bases and at J to 6 bases, leaving 5 bases not matched to a gene. CDR3 nucleotides: TGTGCCAGCAAGGTAGACAGGGATGAAAAACTGTTTTTT. Protein: CASKVDRDEKLFF.

The table lists this clonotype with many counts. The chain uses TRBV5-1 and TRBJ2-7; 8 bases align to TRBD2. V trimming: 3 bases; J trimming: 6 bases; junction bases outside the gene matches: 8. The CDR3 runs 14 residues. The V gene's germline CDR1 is SGHRS and CDR2 YFSETQ. The CDR3 loop is CASSSGTSYAEQYF. The DNA for the CDR3 is TGCGCCAGCAGCTCCGGGACTAGTTATGCCGAGCAGTACTTC.

The chain carries TRBV7-2 and TRBJ2-3; D is unclear. Trimming took off 1 base at V and 0 bases at J, with 11 bases between the two ends. CDR3 length equals 16 residues. Germline CDR1 SGHTA, CDR2 FQGNSA. CDR3 sequence reads: CASSLVRALSTDTQYF. The CDR3 region has the DNA TGTGCCAGCAGCTTAGTCCGAGCCCTTAGCACAGATACGCAGTATTTT.

The chain is built from TRBV5-6 and TRBJ2-3; no firm D call. V was shortened by 5 bases and J by 4 bases, with 17 bases between the two germline ends. This CDR3 is 15 amino acids long. Germline CDR1 is SGHDT and CDR2 is YYEEEE. CDR3 region: CASSPLVRLPDTQYF. CDR3 in DNA: TGTGCCAGCAGTCCCCTGGTGAGGCTCCCAGATACGCAGTATTTT.

In this sample, this clonotype turned up a few times. The rearrangement links TRBV6-5 to TRBJ1-1, with unresolved D. Trimming left V 6 bases short and J 2 bases short, with 13 bases between. This CDR3 is built from 14 residues. CDR1 is MNHEY, CDR2 SVGAGI, per germline. CDR3 coding DNA: TGTGCCAGCAGGGTAGGAAGCACTAACACTGAAGCTTTCTTT. Its translation is CASRVGSTNTEAFF.